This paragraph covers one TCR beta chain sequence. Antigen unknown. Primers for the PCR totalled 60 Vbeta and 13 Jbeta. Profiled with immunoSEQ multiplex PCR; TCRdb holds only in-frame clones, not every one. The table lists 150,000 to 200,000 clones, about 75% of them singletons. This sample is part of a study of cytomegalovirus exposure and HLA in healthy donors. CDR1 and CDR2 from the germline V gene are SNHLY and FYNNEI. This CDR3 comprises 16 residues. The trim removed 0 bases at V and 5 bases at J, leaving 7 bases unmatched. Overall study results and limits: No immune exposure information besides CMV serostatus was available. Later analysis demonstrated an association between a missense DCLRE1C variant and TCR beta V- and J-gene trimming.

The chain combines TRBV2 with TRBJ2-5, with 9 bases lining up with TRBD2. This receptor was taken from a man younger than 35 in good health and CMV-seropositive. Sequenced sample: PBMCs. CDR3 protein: CASSEARASGKETQYF. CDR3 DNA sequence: TGTGCCAGCAGTGAAGCGAGGGCTAGCGGGAAGGAGACCCAGTACTTC.